This is a list of T cell receptor beta chains from one sample in a study of OX40 agonist ivuxolimab in advanced cancers. Sequenced by immunoSEQ multiplex PCR; TCRdb stores in-frame clones only, minus some. This table has about 54,000 clones, roughly 92% appearing once. The material was CD4+ or CD8+ T cells sorted from blood, obtained in a trial of the OX40 agonist ivuxolimab. The receptors were gathered from an adult with an advanced solid tumor such as melanoma, head and neck, liver or kidney cancer. Each CDR3 is given with its conserved first and last residue. Fields, in order: D gene, J gene, V gene, clone size, CDR3 DNA, CDR3 protein. The D gene is left open where the match is weak. The size field is filled for only some rows; it gives once, few, many or a size class.

>.|TRBJ2-2|TRBV5-1|once
TGCGCCAGCAGCCAGGAAGGCTGGGAGCTGTTTTTT
CASSQEGWELFF
>.|TRBJ1-2|TRBV19|once
TGTGCCAGTAGTATTCGCAGGGTTGGGGGCTACACCTTC
CASSIRRVGGYTF
>.|TRBJ1-5|TRBV7-2|.
TGTGCCAGCAGTGCGTGGCAGGTGGGGCCCCAGCATTTT
CASSAWQVGPQHF
>.|TRBJ1-2|TRBV10-3|.
TGTGCCATCAGTGAGTCTGGTGGCTATGGCTACACCTTC
CAISESGGYGYTF
>TRBD1|TRBJ2-5|TRBV6-6|.
TGTGCCATACGGGACAGATTCCAAGAGACCCAGTACTTC
CAIRDRFQETQYF
>.|TRBJ1-5|TRBV16|.
TGTGCCAGCAGCCAACGGGGTTATAGCAATCAGCCCCAGCATTTT
CASSQRGYSNQPQHF
>TRBD2|TRBJ2-3|TRBV4-1|.
TGCGCCAGCAGCCAAAATCCCAGCGGGGGCCGCACAGATACGCAGTATTTT
CASSQNPSGGRTDTQYF
>TRBD2|TRBJ2-1|TRBV7-9|.
TGTGCCAGCAGCTTCCTAAGCGGGATAGTCTATGAGCAGTTCTTC
CASSFLSGIVYEQFF
>.|TRBJ2-7|TRBV5-8|.
TGTGCCAGCAGCCGGGGCCCGTGGGGCTACGAGCAGTACTTC
CASSRGPWGYEQYF
>.|TRBJ2-7|TRBV27|.
TGTGCCAGCAGCCCATTACCCCCTGAAATATCCTACGAGCAGTACTTC
CASSPLPPEISYEQYF
>.|TRBJ1-1|TRBV5-1|.
TGCGCCAGCAGCTTGGAAGACAGGTGGAACACTGAAGCTTTCTTT
CASSLEDRWNTEAFF
>TRBD2|TRBJ2-3|TRBV5-8|once
TGTGCCAGCAGCTCCGGACTAGCGGGGGCTAGCTGGGCAGATACGCAGTATTTT
CASSSGLAGASWADTQYF
>TRBD1|TRBJ1-1|TRBV29-1|.
TGCAGCGTTGTAGGACAGGGGCACACTGAAGCTTTCTTT
CSVVGQGHTEAFF
>.|TRBJ2-7|TRBV29-1|.
TGCAGCGTTGGGGACGGACAGACCTACGAGCAGTACTTC
CSVGDGQTYEQYF
>TRBD1|TRBJ1-6|TRBV5-5|.
TGTGCCAGCAGCCCTCGGCCCCAGGGGGGTAATTCACCCCTCCACTTT
CASSPRPQGGNSPLHF
>.|TRBJ1-2|TRBV19|.
TGTGCCAGTACCCCATCCATGGAAGGACTCTATGGCTACACCTTC
CASTPSMEGLYGYTF
>.|TRBJ2-4|TRBV6-1|.
TGTGCCAGCAGTGAAGTCAGGTTAGCCAAAAACATTCAGTACTTC
CASSEVRLAKNIQYF
>.|TRBJ1-1|TRBV11-1|.
TGTGCCAGCAGCTTCGACGGGAACACTGAAGCTTTCTTT
CASSFDGNTEAFF
>TRBD1|TRBJ1-1|TRBV2|.
TGTGCCAGCAGTGAGATGCCGGGACAGATGAACACTGAAGCTTTCTTT
CASSEMPGQMNTEAFF
>.|TRBJ2-7|TRBV7-9|few
TGTGCCAGCAGCCCCGCAGGTAGAGGCGAGCAGTACTTC
CASSPAGRGEQYF
>.|TRBJ2-7|TRBV6-5|.
TGTGCCAGCAGTTACTCGGGGACCTACGAGCAGTACTTC
CASSYSGTYEQYF
>TRBD1|TRBJ2-7|TRBV5-4|.
TGTGCCAGCCGGAAACTAGGGGGCACCTCCTACGAGCAGTACTTC
CASRKLGGTSYEQYF
>.|TRBJ2-5|TRBV10-3|.
TGTGCCATCAGTGAGGGCGTGACCGGGGGACGGGCAGAGACCCAGTACTTC
CAISEGVTGGRAETQYF
>TRBD1|TRBJ1-2|TRBV6-6|.
TGTGCCAGCAGTACGGGGACAGACTTAAACTATGGCTACACCTTC
CASSTGTDLNYGYTF
>TRBD1|TRBJ1-1|TRBV6-6|.
TGTGCCAGCAGTACCGGGACAGGGGTCACTGAAGCTTTCTTT
CASSTGTGVTEAFF
>.|TRBJ1-1|TRBV18|.
TGTGCCAACCGGAGGAGGGAGAACACTGAAGCTTTCTTT
CANRRRENTEAFF
>TRBD1|TRBJ2-7|TRBV6-1|.
TGTGCCAGCAGTGAAGACGAACAGGGGGCCTACGAGCAGTACTTC
CASSEDEQGAYEQYF
>TRBD1|TRBJ2-5|TRBV5-1|.
TGCGCCACCCAGGAGACAGGGCGACAGACCCAGTACTTC
CATQETGRQTQYF
>TRBD1|TRBJ1-4|TRBV7-2|.
TGTGCCAGTGCAGGGGGCCCTAATGAAAAACTGTTTTTT
CASAGGPNEKLFF
>.|TRBJ2-5|TRBV6-1|.
TGTGCCAGCAGTGTGACCCGCCGAGAGGAGACCCAGTACTTC
CASSVTRREETQYF
>.|TRBJ1-2|TRBV6-1|few
TGTGCCAGCAGGCGGGACCCCCTCTATGGCTACACCTTC
CASRRDPLYGYTF
>.|TRBJ1-4|TRBV27|.
TGTGCCAGCAGGGGGTGGGGCAGTGAAAAACTGTTTTTT
CASRGWGSEKLFF
>TRBD1|TRBJ2-7|TRBV19|.
TGTGCCAGTAGGACCCTAGGGGGGACAGGCCCTACCACCTACGAGCAGTACTTC
CASRTLGGTGPTTYEQYF
>TRBD1|TRBJ2-3|TRBV7-9|.
TGTGCCAGCAGCCCTTCAAGGGGGCAGGCAGATACGCAGTATTTT
CASSPSRGQADTQYF
>.|TRBJ2-1|TRBV7-3|.
TGTGCCAGCAGCTCCCGGCCATACAATGAGCAGTTCTTC
CASSSRPYNEQFF
>.|TRBJ2-3|TRBV2|.
TGTGCCAGCAGCACAGGACAAATTAGCACAGATACGCAGTATTTT
CASSTGQISTDTQYF
>.|TRBJ2-5|TRBV5-1|once
TGCGCCAGCAGCTTGGCGCCGGCGGGCACCCAAGAGACCCAGTACTTC
CASSLAPAGTQETQYF
>.|TRBJ1-4|TRBV7-9|.
TGTGCCAGCAGCCCAGAGGTGGGACAAGTTAATGAAAAACTGTTTTTT
CASSPEVGQVNEKLFF
>.|TRBJ2-7|TRBV7-5|.
TGTGTCAGAAGCTTAGCCAAAAAGGGTAAGTGGGCCTTCGAGCAGTACTTC
CVRSLAKKGKWAFEQYF
>.|TRBJ2-7|TRBV28|.
TGTGCCAGCAAGGACAGCCGTGAGCAGTACTTC
CASKDSREQYF
>.|TRBJ2-1|TRBV10-3|.
TGTGCCATCAGTGAATTTCGGGACCGGACCTACAATGAGCAGTTCTTC
CAISEFRDRTYNEQFF
>TRBD2|TRBJ2-5|TRBV19|.
TGTGCCAGTAGTATTGGACTAGCGGGAGGTGGAGAGACCCAGTACTTC
CASSIGLAGGGETQYF
>TRBD2|TRBJ2-7|TRBV28|.
TGTGCCAGCAGCCCCGGGACTAGCGGCTCCTACGAGCAGTACTTC
CASSPGTSGSYEQYF
>TRBD1|TRBJ2-5|TRBV7-2|.
TGTGCCAGCAGCTCGACAGGGGGTCGCGAGACCCAGTACTTC
CASSSTGGRETQYF
>.|TRBJ1-1|TRBV6-5|.
TGTGCCAGCAGTCCAGGATTCTCTGAAGCTTTCTTT
CASSPGFSEAFF
>TRBD2|TRBJ2-5|TRBV25-1|.
TGTGCCAGCAGTGCGTCGACTAGCGCCCAAGAGACCCAGTACTTC
CASSASTSAQETQYF
>.|TRBJ2-7|TRBV5-1|.
TGCGCCAGCTCCCCTCTGTCGGGAAGCGCCTACGAGCAGTACTTC
CASSPLSGSAYEQYF
>TRBD1|TRBJ1-2|TRBV4-1|.
TGCGCCAGCAGCCAAGATAGGGGACAGAAAAACTATGGCTACACCTTC
CASSQDRGQKNYGYTF
>.|TRBJ2-1|TRBV19|.
TGTGCCAGTAGAGGGCGGGGATACAATGAGCAGTTCTTC
CASRGRGYNEQFF
>TRBD1|TRBJ1-6|TRBV2|.
TGTGCCGGGGGGACAGGGAGATCGGTTTCACCCCTCCACTTT
CAGGTGRSVSPLHF
>.|TRBJ2-5|TRBV27|.
TGTGCCAGCAGTCCTACGGGCTTATCCAAAGAGACCCAGTACTTC
CASSPTGLSKETQYF
>TRBD1|TRBJ1-4|TRBV15|.
TGTGCCACCAGCAAGGGACAGGGGCGAGAAAAACTGTTTTTT
CATSKGQGREKLFF
>TRBD1|TRBJ2-1|TRBV29-1|.
TGCAGCGTCCAACAGGGGACAAGGTACAATGAGCAGTTCTTC
CSVQQGTRYNEQFF
>.|TRBJ2-3|TRBV2|.
TGTGCCAGCAGTGAGAGGGCAGATACGCAGTATTTT
CASSERADTQYF
>.|TRBJ1-4|TRBV11-2|.
TGTGCCAGCAGCTTAGGATGGGGGGGAACTAATGAAAAACTGTTTTTT
CASSLGWGGTNEKLFF